The 17 T cell receptor beta chains presented below share a single source sample, sequenced in a study of T-cell reconstitution after alpha-beta-depleted transplantation in children. Unique molecular identifiers were used in preparing the TCRbeta library. TCRdb reprocessed the PCR reads with MiXCR, giving one entry per CDR3 protein. The data show hundreds of thousands of distinct CDR3 sequences, around 13% seen once. The starting material was PBMCs, mostly from graft donor cells, obtained 360 days after TCRalphabeta/CD19-depleted stem cell transplant. The receptor set was obtained from a male patient under 18 who had a stem cell transplant for acute myeloid leukemia, so the T cells may come from the graft donor.

This clonotype has at least ten counts. The chain has TRBV4-2 and TRBJ2-7; 7 bases align to TRBD2. V lost 0 bases, J lost 0 bases, and 8 bases stayed unmatched. CDR1 LGHNA and CDR2 YNFKEQ come from the germline V gene. The CDR3 is made up of 17 amino acids. The CDR3 protein is CASSQDVPSGLSYEQYF. The CDR3 region has the DNA TGTGCCAGCAGCCAAGATGTGCCTAGCGGTCTCTCCTACGAGCAGTACTTC.

With respect to this clonotype: A single base separates this from a much larger clone, so it may be a read error. V and J are TRBV6-5 and TRBJ2-1; the match to TRBD2 covers 12 bases. CDR1 and CDR2 from the germline V gene are MNHEY and SVGAGI. CDR3 length: 18 amino acids. V lost 5 bases to trimming and J lost 8 bases; unmatched junction nucleotides: 16. The CDR3 nucleotides are TGTGCCAGCAGTATACTAGCGGGAGGAGGGGGCTGGGGGTATGAGCAGTTCTTC. It translates to CASSILAGGGGWGYEQFF.

The V and J genes are TRBV7-9 and TRBJ2-7; TRBD2 might be the D (5 bases). V was cut by 2 bases and J by 2 bases, with 19 bases left in between. Per the germline V gene, CDR1 is SEHNR and CDR2 is FQNEAQ (reference sequence). This CDR3 is built from 17 residues. The CDR3 DNA follows: TGTGCCAGCAGCTTACCCCGTCTTGGACTGGGAACCTACGAGCAGTACTTC. Protein: CASSLPRLGLGTYEQYF. Variable domain in full (rest from reference TRBV7-9 and TRBJ2-7): DTGVSQNPRHKITKRGQNVTFRCDPISEHNRLYWYRQTLGQGPEFLTYFQNEAQLEKSRLLSDRFSAERPKGSFSTLEIQRTEQGDSAMYLCASSLPRLGLGTYEQYFGPGTRLTVT.

This clonotype was recorded at least ten times. One end of the junction varies from germline; a read error may be responsible. J is TRBJ2-7 and V is TRBV29-1, with TRBD2 matching over 9 bases. Germline V CDR1 and CDR2: SQVTM, ANQGSEA. CDR3 length: 12 residues. The CDR3 loop reads CSVLKSSGIFLF. The CDR3 region has the DNA TGCAGCGTATTAAAATCTAGCGGGATATTTCTCTTC.

The chain uses TRBV7-8 and TRBJ2-3, with 14 positions matching TRBD2. V lost 4 bases, J lost 4 bases, and 7 bases stayed unmatched. CDR1 and CDR2 from the germline V gene are SGHVS and FQNEAQ. The CDR3 is 17 amino acids. The CDR3 protein is CASSSRLAGGRADTQYF. The CDR3 nucleotides read TGTGCCAGCAGCTCCCGACTAGCGGGAGGGCGGGCAGATACGCAGTATTTT.

This clonotype was counted between two and nine times. This chain uses TRBV11-2 with TRBJ2-5; tentatively, D is TRBD2 (6 bases). CDR3 length equals 18 residues. V dropped 0 bases and J dropped 1 base, with 18 bases sitting between them. CDR1 and CDR2 (germline): SGHAT, FQNNGV. CDR3 nucleotides: TGTGCCAGCAGCTTAGAGGGGGGAAGCAGGGCCGGCCAAGAGACCCAGTACTTC. Translating it yields CASSLEGGSRAGQETQYF.

Only a few counts were recorded for this clonotype. The chain links TRBV28 to TRBJ1-4; weak D call: TRBD1 (5 bases). CDR1 is MDHEN and CDR2 is SYDVKM in the germline V gene. The V gene lost 3 bases and the J gene lost 4 bases, with 9 bases spanning the gap. This CDR3 is 14 amino acids long. This CDR3 is CASSLGLLNEKLFF. CDR3 sequence (DNA): TGTGCCAGCAGTTTGGGGCTTCTTAATGAAAAACTGTTTTTT.

The chain joins TRBV11-2 to TRBJ2-3, with a weak D call TRBD1 (6 bases). V shed 3 bases and J shed 2 bases, with 9 bases lying between them. The CDR3 sequence is 14 residues long. The V gene's germline CDR1 is SGHAT and CDR2 FQNNGV. CDR3 sequence: CASSFTGNTDTQYF. DNA of the CDR3: TGTGCCAGCAGCTTTACAGGGAACACAGATACGCAGTATTTT.

Many counts were recorded for this clonotype. The chain couples TRBV9 to TRBJ2-3; D unresolved. V lost 3 bases, J lost 5 bases, and 10 bases lay in between. The CDR3 is 13 amino acids. From germline, CDR1 is SGDLS and CDR2 YYNGEE. The DNA for the CDR3 is TGTGCCAGCAGCGCCGCTCCAAAAGATACGCAGTATTTT. Its translation: CASSAAPKDTQYF.

This clonotype was recorded a few times. The chain is built from TRBV7-6 and TRBJ2-7; TRBD1 agrees at 7 bases. The CDR3 has 16 amino acids. The trim removed 4 bases at V and 3 bases at J, leaving 12 bases unmatched. Germline CDR1 and CDR2: SGHVS and FNYEAQ. This CDR3 is CASSSHPGQILYEQYF. As DNA, the CDR3 is TGTGCCAGCAGCTCCCATCCGGGACAGATCCTCTACGAGCAGTACTTC. Together with reference TRBV7-6 and TRBJ2-7, the CDR3 gives the full variable domain: GAGVSQSPRYKVTKRGQDVALRCDPISGHVSLYWYRQALGQGPEFLTYFNYEAQQDKSGLPNDRFSAERPEGSISTLTIQRTEQRDSAMYRCASSSHPGQILYEQYFGPGTRLTVT.

The rearrangement joins TRBV5-4 to TRBJ1-4, with D hard to call. In germline, CDR1 is SGHNT, CDR2 YYREEE (reference sequence). The ends were cut back, 4 bases at V and 3 bases at J, with 7 bases in the middle. The CDR3 runs 13 residues. The CDR3 region is CASSREANEKLFF. In nucleotides, the CDR3 is TGTGCCAGCAGCAGGGAAGCTAATGAAAAACTGTTTTTT.

In its sample, this clonotype was seen a few times. This sequence joins TRBV28 and TRBJ2-2; TRBD1 aligns across 7 bases. The CDR3 is made up of 15 amino acids. V was clipped by 5 bases and J by 4 bases; unmatched bases: 7. Germline CDR1 and CDR2: MDHEN and SYDVKM. As DNA, the CDR3 is TGTGCCAGCAGTAGGGGGACAGAGTTCACCGGGGAGCTGTTTTTT. Translated: CASSRGTEFTGELFF.

The V gene is TRBV5-1, the J gene TRBJ2-2; 10 bases map to TRBD2. The length of the CDR3 is 16 residues. V lost 4 bases to trimming and J lost 2 bases; unmatched junction nucleotides: 5. Germline V gives CDR1 SGHRS, CDR2 YFSETQ. The CDR3 here is CASSHLAGVNTGELFF. CDR3 bases: TGCGCCAGCAGCCATCTAGCGGGAGTAAACACCGGGGAGCTGTTTTTT.

This clonotype was recorded a few times. The chain couples TRBV20-1 to TRBJ1-5; D unresolved. The V end was cut by 0 bases, the J end by 1 base, with 13 bases between. The CDR3 runs to 16 residues. Germline CDR1 is DFQATT and CDR2 is SNEGSKA (reference sequence). In nucleotides, the CDR3 is TGCAGTGCTAGAGATCCCTCAGCATGGAGCAATCAGCCCCAGCATTTT. Amino acid sequence: CSARDPSAWSNQPQHF.

In this sample, this clonotype turned up many times. This sequence joins TRBV4-2 and TRBJ1-4, with D tentatively TRBD1 (5 bases). V was cut by 3 bases and J by 5 bases, with 10 bases left in between. CDR1 and CDR2 from the germline V gene are LGHNA and YNFKEQ. This CDR3 is built from 14 residues. The CDR3 sequence is CASSQGGLNEKLFF. CDR3 coding DNA: TGTGCCAGCAGCCAGGGGGGACTAAATGAAAAACTGTTTTTT.

This sequence joins TRBV7-9 and TRBJ2-2; 11 nucleotides agree with TRBD1. This CDR3 has 17 residues. Germline values: CDR1 SEHNR, CDR2 FQNEAQ (reference sequence). The V gene end was trimmed by 3 bases and the J gene end by 3 bases; junction bases not matched to a gene: 6. DNA of the CDR3: TGTGCCAGCAGCTTTGGACAGGGGGCACCATACACCGGGGAGCTGTTTTTT. This codes for CASSFGQGAPYTGELFF.

Only a few counts were recorded for this clonotype. The rearrangement uses TRBV7-6 and TRBJ2-7, with 7 bases that match TRBD2. The CDR3 has 16 residues. Per the germline V gene, CDR1 is SGHVS and CDR2 is FNYEAQ. The junction had 14 bases not matched to a gene; V was cut back by 4 bases and J by 5 bases. CDR3 DNA: TGTGCCAGCAGCTCGTACGATAGCGGGCGGACCCACGAGCAGTACTTC. Protein sequence: CASSSYDSGRTHEQYF.